This T cell receptor (beta chain) was identified during a study of Tregs in tolerant kidney transplant recipients. The V end lost 8 bases, the J end lost 0 bases, and 11 bases lay between the germline ends. Germline CDR1 is SNHLY and CDR2 is FYNNEI. The CDR3 covers 13 residues. TCRdb keeps only in-frame clones here, not all; method: immunoSEQ multiplex PCR. The sample records around 98,000 clones, 93% being singletons. The source of this sequence is a human donor who received a combined kidney and bone marrow transplant. The specimen comprised CD4+ T cells from blood, sampled before the transplant. This sequence joins TRBV2 and TRBJ2-7; the D is unclear. The CDR3 region is CASETGVSYEQYF. The CDR3 nucleotides are TGTGCCAGCGAGACTGGAGTCTCCTACGAGCAGTACTTC.